This is a list of T cell receptor beta chains from one sample in a study of PD-L1 blockade in urothelial cancer. Assay: immunoSEQ multiplex PCR; the TCRdb copy retains only in-frame clones and omits some. The top ten hold 1.5% to 2% of the sample, which has tens of thousands of clones, approximately 86% seen once. The material sequenced was PBMCs, taken around atezolizumab (anti-PD-L1) treatment. These receptors were taken from a man aged 50 to 59 with urothelial cancer. The CDR3 runs from the conserved cysteine through the conserved F or W. The D gene is left open where the match is weak. Rows give clone size only sometimes, using once, few, many, or a class for an expanded clone.

abundance,j_gene,d_gene,v_gene,CDR3aa,CDR3nt
few,TRBJ1-1,TRBD1,TRBV11-2,CASSYRDRATEAFF,TGTGCCAGCAGCTACCGGGACAGGGCCACTGAAGCTTTCTTT
-,TRBJ2-7,-,TRBV9,CASSPMREPYEQYF,TGTGCCAGCAGTCCCATGAGGGAACCCTACGAGCAGTACTTC
-,TRBJ2-5,TRBD1,TRBV10-2,CASSEASGGTGVRRETQYF,TGCGCCAGCAGTGAGGCCTCCGGGGGGACAGGGGTTCGTCGAGAGACCCAGTACTTC
-,TRBJ1-4,-,TRBV29-1,CSVGTANNEKLFF,TGCAGCGTTGGTACAGCCAATAATGAAAAACTGTTTTTT
-,TRBJ1-5,-,TRBV11-3,CASSLGLQVFAPQHF,TGTGCCAGCAGCTTAGGTCTACAGGTCTTCGCGCCCCAGCATTTT
-,TRBJ2-4,-,TRBV6-1,CASRTGGNIQYF,TGTGCCAGCAGGACAGGAGGAAACATTCAGTACTTC
-,TRBJ2-5,-,TRBV27,CASSQAPFRSETQYF,TGTGCCAGCAGTCAGGCACCATTTCGTTCAGAGACCCAGTACTTC
-,TRBJ2-7,TRBD2,TRBV7-9,CASSRLAGDSYEQYF,TGTGCCAGCAGCCGTCTAGCGGGGGACTCCTACGAGCAGTACTTC
-,TRBJ2-1,-,TRBV21-1,CASSKASGCYNEQFF,TGTGCCAGCAGCAAAGCTAGCGGGTGCTACAATGAGCAGTTCTTC
-,TRBJ2-5,-,TRBV13,CASSLRGGPSEETQYF,TGTGCCAGCAGCTTGAGGGGGGGCCCATCAGAAGAGACCCAGTACTTC
-,TRBJ2-7,-,TRBV7-9,CASGWGGAGEQYF,TGTGCCAGCGGTTGGGGGGGGGCAGGAGAGCAGTACTTC
-,TRBJ1-2,-,TRBV13,CASSPRGAYGYTF,TGTGCCAGCAGCCCCCGAGGAGCCTATGGCTACACCTTC
-,TRBJ1-2,-,TRBV11-2,CASSLGVTGYGYTF,TGTGCCAGCAGCTTAGGTGTAACAGGCTATGGCTACACCTTC